A selection of T cell receptor beta chains follows, all from one sample in a study of metastatic and nonmetastatic thyroid tumors. Using MiXCR, TCRdb re-called clones from the PCR reads. The table records 60,000 or so clones, about 4% of them present only once. Sequencing input: blood. These receptors were taken from a female donor with papillary thyroid cancer or a benign thyroid nodule (not recorded which). Some clones in this sample may be carry-over from other donors' samples. Both conserved end residues are part of each CDR3. A D gene is named only where the DNA matches it firmly. Expanded clones are given a class, and other clones once, few, many or no size at all.

j_call: TRBJ2-5; v_call: TRBV7-2; d_call: TRBD2; clone_size: many; cdr3_aa: CASSPRRGGQETQYF; cdr3_nt: TGTGCCAGCAGCCCTCGAAGGGGAGGGCAAGAGACCCAGTACTTC
j_call: TRBJ2-1; v_call: TRBV5-1; d_call: -; clone_size: many; cdr3_aa: CASSPPGASYNEQFF; cdr3_nt: TGCGCCAGCAGCCCGCCGGGGGCCTCCTACAATGAGCAGTTCTTC
j_call: TRBJ2-1; v_call: TRBV6-5; d_call: -; clone_size: few; cdr3_aa: CASSYSSAYNEQFF; cdr3_nt: TGTGCCAGCAGTTACTCGAGTGCTTACAATGAGCAGTTCTTC
j_call: TRBJ1-6; v_call: TRBV30; d_call: TRBD1; clone_size: -; cdr3_aa: CAWTGGAGNSPLHF; cdr3_nt: TGTGCCTGGACAGGGGGCGCGGGGAATTCACCCCTCCACTTT
j_call: TRBJ2-7; v_call: TRBV19; d_call: TRBD1; clone_size: many; cdr3_aa: CASGDSDSFYEQYF; cdr3_nt: TGTGCCAGTGGGGACAGCGATTCGTTTTACGAGCAGTACTTC
j_call: TRBJ2-7; v_call: TRBV6-1; d_call: -; clone_size: -; cdr3_aa: CASSEGVDTGELYF; cdr3_nt: TGTGCCAGCAGTGAGGGAGTGGACACCGGGGAGCTGTACTTC
j_call: TRBJ2-3; v_call: TRBV4-1; d_call: TRBD2; clone_size: many; cdr3_aa: CASSPLSGRAGVGWDTQYF; cdr3_nt: TGCGCCAGCAGCCCTCTTAGCGGGAGGGCCGGTGTGGGGTGGGATACGCAGTATTTT
j_call: TRBJ2-2; v_call: TRBV20-1; d_call: TRBD2; clone_size: -; cdr3_aa: CSARGLAGVTGELFF; cdr3_nt: TGCAGTGCTAGGGGTCTAGCGGGAGTCACCGGGGAGCTGTTTTTT
j_call: TRBJ2-5; v_call: TRBV12-3/TRBV12-4; d_call: -; clone_size: -; cdr3_aa: CASSFLGGRETQYF; cdr3_nt: TGTGCCAGCAGTTTTTTAGGCGGGCGTGAGACCCAGTACTTC
j_call: TRBJ1-5; v_call: TRBV27; d_call: TRBD1; clone_size: -; cdr3_aa: CASSYRTGEGNQPQHF; cdr3_nt: TGTGCCAGCAGTTACCGGACAGGGGAAGGCAATCAGCCCCAGCATTTT
j_call: TRBJ2-7; v_call: TRBV18; d_call: TRBD1; clone_size: many; cdr3_aa: CASSPRTGNNEQYF; cdr3_nt: TGTGCCAGCTCACCTCGGACAGGGAACAACGAGCAGTACTTC
j_call: TRBJ2-7; v_call: TRBV12-5; d_call: TRBD1; clone_size: medium-sized; cdr3_aa: CASAGTGVVHEQYF; cdr3_nt: TGTGCTAGTGCCGGGACAGGGGTCGTACACGAGCAGTACTTC
j_call: TRBJ2-3; v_call: TRBV18; d_call: -; clone_size: -; cdr3_aa: CASSPSQSGLTDTQYF; cdr3_nt: TGTGCCAGCTCACCATCCCAGTCGGGGCTGACAGATACGCAGTATTTT
j_call: TRBJ1-2; v_call: TRBV4-2; d_call: -; clone_size: many; cdr3_aa: CASSQDEGYYGYTF; cdr3_nt: TGTGCCAGCAGCCAAGATGAGGGGTACTATGGCTACACCTTC
j_call: TRBJ1-4; v_call: TRBV10-3; d_call: -; clone_size: many; cdr3_aa: CAISDDSRNEKLFF; cdr3_nt: TGTGCCATCAGTGATGACAGTCGTAATGAAAAACTGTTTTTT
j_call: TRBJ1-1; v_call: TRBV20-1; d_call: -; clone_size: few; cdr3_aa: CSAREQGRDTEAFF; cdr3_nt: TGCAGTGCTAGAGAGCAGGGGAGGGATACTGAAGCTTTCTTT
j_call: TRBJ1-1; v_call: TRBV2; d_call: -; clone_size: -; cdr3_aa: CASKRTEANTEAFF; cdr3_nt: TGTGCCAGCAAGAGAACGGAAGCGAACACTGAAGCTTTCTTT
j_call: TRBJ1-6; v_call: TRBV6-2/TRBV6-3; d_call: -; clone_size: few; cdr3_aa: CASSQTDVRSYNSPLHF; cdr3_nt: TGTGCCAGCAGCCAAACGGACGTTCGCTCCTATAATTCACCCCTCCACTTT
j_call: TRBJ2-1; v_call: TRBV11-3; d_call: -; clone_size: many; cdr3_aa: CASSSAGVNEQFF; cdr3_nt: TGTGCCAGCAGCTCCGCCGGGGTCAATGAGCAGTTCTTC
j_call: TRBJ1-2; v_call: TRBV6-1; d_call: -; clone_size: many; cdr3_aa: CASSGPTGTRIEGYTF; cdr3_nt: TGTGCCAGCAGTGGCCCTACCGGGACCCGGATTGAGGGCTACACCTTC
j_call: TRBJ2-5; v_call: TRBV3-1; d_call: -; clone_size: few; cdr3_aa: CASSQDGGFGETQYF; cdr3_nt: TGTGCCAGCAGCCAAGACGGGGGATTCGGGGAGACCCAGTACTTC
j_call: TRBJ1-2; v_call: TRBV6-2/TRBV6-3; d_call: TRBD1; clone_size: -; cdr3_aa: CAINDGLQGAGGYTF; cdr3_nt: TGTGCCATTAACGACGGTCTACAGGGGGCAGGGGGCTACACCTTC
j_call: TRBJ1-2; v_call: TRBV11-2; d_call: -; clone_size: -; cdr3_aa: CASSSLGTGSYGSTF; cdr3_nt: TGTGCCAGCAGCTCCCTCGGAACAGGGAGCTATGGCTCCACCTTC
j_call: TRBJ2-2; v_call: TRBV11-3; d_call: -; clone_size: many; cdr3_aa: CASSFSGLGTGELFF; cdr3_nt: TGTGCCAGCAGCTTTAGCGGCCTTGGGACCGGGGAGCTGTTTTTT
j_call: TRBJ1-6; v_call: TRBV7-9; d_call: TRBD1; clone_size: many; cdr3_aa: CASSFQGGNPPLHF; cdr3_nt: TGTGCCAGCAGCTTTCAGGGGGGCAATCCACCCCTCCACTTT
j_call: TRBJ2-7; v_call: TRBV28; d_call: TRBD2; clone_size: -; cdr3_aa: CASSPTGGGGSYEQYF; cdr3_nt: TGTGCCAGCAGTCCCACCGGGGGGGGAGGGTCGTACGAGCAGTACTTC
j_call: TRBJ2-2; v_call: TRBV5-1; d_call: TRBD2; clone_size: many; cdr3_aa: CASSAGTSGMSVTGELFF; cdr3_nt: TGCGCCAGCAGCGCCGGGACTAGCGGGATGAGTGTCACCGGGGAGCTGTTTTTT
j_call: TRBJ2-7; v_call: TRBV28; d_call: -; clone_size: many; cdr3_aa: CASSPSGRGILYEQYF; cdr3_nt: TGTGCCAGCAGTCCGAGTGGCAGGGGAATTCTTTACGAGCAGTACTTC
j_call: TRBJ1-3; v_call: TRBV19; d_call: -; clone_size: many; cdr3_aa: CASSPRGNVFSGNTIYF; cdr3_nt: TGTGCCAGTAGTCCCCGGGGCAACGTTTTCTCTGGAAACACCATATATTTT
j_call: TRBJ2-1; v_call: TRBV7-6; d_call: -; clone_size: many; cdr3_aa: CASSLSVYNEQFF; cdr3_nt: TGTGCCAGCAGCTTATCAGTTTACAATGAGCAGTTCTTC
j_call: TRBJ2-7; v_call: TRBV7-2; d_call: -; clone_size: many; cdr3_aa: CASSLQGMGEQYF; cdr3_nt: TGTGCCAGCAGCTTGCAGGGAATGGGCGAGCAGTACTTC
j_call: TRBJ2-6; v_call: TRBV15; d_call: TRBD2; clone_size: many; cdr3_aa: CATSRDRHGGRASSGANVLTF; cdr3_nt: TGTGCCACCAGCAGAGATCGTCATGGAGGGAGGGCCTCCTCTGGGGCCAACGTCCTGACTTTC
j_call: TRBJ2-7; v_call: TRBV13; d_call: -; clone_size: many; cdr3_aa: CASSPRPDSYEQYF; cdr3_nt: TGTGCCAGCAGCCCGCGGCCAGACTCCTACGAGCAGTACTTC
j_call: TRBJ1-4; v_call: TRBV20-1; d_call: TRBD1; clone_size: many; cdr3_aa: CSAKQGARTNEKLFF; cdr3_nt: TGCAGTGCCAAACAGGGGGCGCGGACTAATGAAAAACTGTTTTTT
j_call: TRBJ2-5; v_call: TRBV6-2/TRBV6-3; d_call: TRBD2; clone_size: many; cdr3_aa: CASSRLAGGGETQYF; cdr3_nt: TGTGCCAGCAGCCGACTAGCGGGAGGGGGTGAGACCCAGTACTTC
j_call: TRBJ2-3; v_call: TRBV9; d_call: TRBD2; clone_size: many; cdr3_aa: CASSPERELADTQYF; cdr3_nt: TGTGCCAGCAGCCCGGAGCGGGAGTTGGCAGATACGCAGTATTTT
j_call: TRBJ2-5; v_call: TRBV11-2; d_call: TRBD2; clone_size: many; cdr3_aa: CASSPPPRTSRSSQETQYF; cdr3_nt: TGTGCCAGCAGCCCGCCCCCAAGGACTAGCCGGAGCTCCCAAGAGACCCAGTACTTC
j_call: TRBJ2-7; v_call: TRBV10-3; d_call: TRBD2; clone_size: many; cdr3_aa: CAISDLGLGSYEQYF; cdr3_nt: TGTGCCATCAGTGACCTGGGACTAGGATCCTACGAGCAGTACTTC
j_call: TRBJ1-1; v_call: TRBV20-1; d_call: -; clone_size: -; cdr3_aa: CSAPAGASGTEAFF; cdr3_nt: TGCAGTGCCCCCGCCGGGGCCTCCGGCACTGAAGCTTTCTTT
j_call: TRBJ2-7; v_call: TRBV10-1; d_call: TRBD2; clone_size: many; cdr3_aa: CASSPAGPYEQYF; cdr3_nt: TGCGCCAGCAGTCCAGCGGGACCGTACGAGCAGTACTTC
j_call: TRBJ2-7; v_call: TRBV12-3/TRBV12-4; d_call: -; clone_size: -; cdr3_aa: CASSLASGYEQYF; cdr3_nt: TGTGCCAGCAGTTTAGCTAGCGGCTACGAGCAGTACTTC
j_call: TRBJ2-3; v_call: TRBV20-1; d_call: -; clone_size: many; cdr3_aa: CSAGFTDTQYF; cdr3_nt: TGCAGTGCGGGATTCACAGATACGCAGTATTTT